This T cell receptor beta chain was sequenced during a study of cytomegalovirus exposure and HLA in healthy donors. The overall study: An earlier analysis found some 100 million unique TCR beta sequences from approximately 200 million T cells. Study-level findings and limits: A cluster of highly shared sequence variants was likely a sequencing artifact. What a later analysis reportedly showed was that an Asian-associated ancestry cluster had fewer N-insertions than the roughly 700-donor mean.

In regard to this clone: The antigen is unknown.

Trimming at V came to 0 bases and at J to 6 bases, leaving 6 bases not matched to a gene. Germline CDR1 SGHDT, CDR2 YYEEEE. The CDR3 totals 16 residues. 13 Jbeta primers and 60 Vbeta primers were used for the PCR. Assay: immunoSEQ multiplex PCR; the TCRdb copy retains only in-frame clones and omits some. This sample carries around 120,000 clones, around 83% of them seen once, and the ten largest clones take over 0.95%. The donors gave bone marrow, and they were healthy. This chain connects TRBV5-6 to TRBJ2-1, with 10 bases identical to TRBD2. The sequenced sample consisted of PBMCs. This clonotype was sampled from a girl under 10 years old in good health and CMV-seronegative. The CDR3 loop reads CASSLAGVAGGNEQFF. Here the CDR3 DNA reads TGTGCCAGCAGCTTGGCCGGGGTAGCGGGGGGCAATGAGCAGTTCTTC. Full variable domain (rest looked up from reference TRBV5-6 and TRBJ2-1): DAGVTQSPTHLIKTRGQQVTLRCSPKSGHDTVSWYQQALGQGPQFIFQYYEEEERQRGNFPDRFSGHQFPNYSSELNVNALLLGDSALYLCASSLAGVAGGNEQFFGPGTRLTVL.